Listed below are T cell receptor beta chains from one sample, sequenced in a study of response to subunit inactivated influenza vaccine. TCRdb passed the RT-PCR reads through MiXCR, listing each CDR3 protein once. There are just over 300,000 distinct CDR3 sequences in the sample; just over 20% occur only once, and 10% lies in the top ten. Sequencing used PBMCs from blood, obtained 21 months after vaccination. The source is a man aged 50 to 75 who received an inactivated influenza vaccine. Both conserved end residues are part of each CDR3. D genes are given only for firm matches. Size is stated for part of the rows, as once, few or many counts, or as a class when the clone is expanded.

TRBJ1-2,-,TRBV27,many,TGTGCCAGCAGTTCATTTTACAGGAAGAAGGACGCAGGCTACACCTTC,CASSSFYRKKDAGYTF
TRBJ1-4,-,TRBV5-5,few,TGTGCCAGCAGCTTGCGCGGTGACGGAAGGGATGAAAAACTGTTTTTT,CASSLRGDGRDEKLFF
TRBJ1-6,-,TRBV25-1,few,TGTGCCAGCAGTGAATCGGGCTGGAGCTCCTATAATTCACCCCTCCACTTT,CASSESGWSSYNSPLHF
TRBJ2-2,TRBD1,TRBV18,few,TGTGCCAGCTCACCACGACAGGGGGAAAACACCGGGGAGCTGTTTTTT,CASSPRQGENTGELFF
TRBJ2-1,TRBD1,TRBV4-2,-,TGTGCCAGCAGCCAAGGGGACAGGGGGTTGAATGAGCAGTTCTTC,CASSQGDRGLNEQFF
TRBJ1-5,TRBD1,TRBV6-1,-,TGTGCCAGTGGGACAGGGCTTTACAATCAGCCCCAGCATTTT,CASGTGLYNQPQHF
TRBJ2-7,-,TRBV28,-,TGTGCCACCAGGGGCACTAGCGACTACGAGCAGTACTTC,CATRGTSDYEQYF
TRBJ2-7,-,TRBV7-2,few,TGTGCCAGCAGCCCCCCACAGGGCTACGAGCAGTACTTC,CASSPPQGYEQYF
TRBJ1-3,-,TRBV12-3/TRBV12-4,few,TGTGCCAGCAGTTTAGCAGTTCGGCCATTCTCTGGAAACACCATATATTTT,CASSLAVRPFSGNTIYF
TRBJ1-1,-,TRBV5-1,few,TGCGCCAGCAGCTTGCCCAGCAGCACCACAGAAGCTTTCTTT,CASSLPSSTTEAFF
TRBJ1-6,-,TRBV4-1,-,TGCGCCAGCAGCCAAGGAAGGTCGGACAGTCTATCACCCCTCCACTTT,CASSQGRSDSLSPLHF
TRBJ1-5,TRBD1,TRBV27,-,TGTGCCAGCAGTCCATTCTGGACAGGGGGTTCCAATCAGCCCCAGCATTTT,CASSPFWTGGSNQPQHF
TRBJ2-5,-,TRBV11-2,-,TGTGCCAGCAGCTTAGGCCGGGGAAAGGCCCAAGAGACCCAGTACTTC,CASSLGRGKAQETQYF
TRBJ1-6,-,TRBV11-2,few,TGTGCCAGCAGCTTAGTTTCGGGACTTCTTAATTCACCCCTCCACTTT,CASSLVSGLLNSPLHF
TRBJ1-2,-,TRBV24-1,-,TGTGCCACCAGTGATACTCGGGACGCTGGTGGCTACACCTTC,CATSDTRDAGGYTF
TRBJ1-2,-,TRBV15,few,TGTGCCACCAGCAGAGTCGATTTCGGGGTTGGCTACACCTTC,CATSRVDFGVGYTF
TRBJ1-2,-,TRBV2,-,TGTGCCAGCAGTGAAGTTCATGGCTACACCTTC,CASSEVHGYTF
TRBJ1-4,-,TRBV5-6,-,TGTGCCAGCAGCCTCGGACCGGCTAATGAAAAACTGTTTTTT,CASSLGPANEKLFF
TRBJ1-6,-,TRBV5-5,few,TGTGCCAGCAGCTTGTATGAAGTCAGGCGATATTCACCCCTCCACTTT,CASSLYEVRRYSPLHF
TRBJ2-5,-,TRBV7-2,few,TGTGCCAGCAGCTTCGGACGCAAAGAGACCCAGTACTTC,CASSFGRKETQYF
TRBJ2-3,-,TRBV12-3/TRBV12-4,-,TGTGCCAGCAGTTTAAGGGCGAGGGGGTCGGAAGATACGCAGTATTTT,CASSLRARGSEDTQYF
TRBJ2-1,TRBD2,TRBV7-6,few,TGTGCCAGCAGCGGGTACCCCGGGACTAGTGGAAGAAACAATGAGCAGTTCTTC,CASSGYPGTSGRNNEQFF
TRBJ2-3,-,TRBV20-1,-,TGCAGTGCTGTTAGGACAGTGGGTCGGGATACGCAGTATTTT,CSAVRTVGRDTQYF
TRBJ1-1,TRBD1,TRBV20-1,few,TGCAGTGCTGCCGGAGGGGGCAGCATGAACACTGAAGCTTTCTTT,CSAAGGGSMNTEAFF
TRBJ2-7,TRBD2,TRBV4-3,few,TGCGCCAGCAGCCAGGGGACTAGCGGGACGTCCTACGAGCAGTACTTC,CASSQGTSGTSYEQYF
TRBJ2-1,TRBD1,TRBV12-3/TRBV12-4,many,TGTGCCAGCAGTCCCGGGACAGGGATTCTAGGCAATGAGCAGTTCTTC,CASSPGTGILGNEQFF
TRBJ1-5,-,TRBV20-1,-,TGCAGTGCTAGAGAGCCGGCCATCAGCCCCCAGCATTTT,CSAREPAISPQHF
TRBJ1-6,-,TRBV18,many,TGTGCCAGCTCATACGGGGATAATTCACCCCTCCACTTT,CASSYGDNSPLHF
TRBJ2-3,TRBD2,TRBV4-3,few,TGCGCCAGCAGCCAAGACCGGGACTACCCAAGCACAGATACGCAGTATTTT,CASSQDRDYPSTDTQYF
TRBJ1-1,-,TRBV12-3/TRBV12-4,many,TGTGCCAGCAGTCCTCAGACAGGTACTACTGAAGCTTTCTTT,CASSPQTGTTEAFF
TRBJ1-2,-,TRBV29-1,few,TGCAGCGTTGTCCAGCAGGGCATGTCTAACTATGGCTACACCTTC,CSVVQQGMSNYGYTF
TRBJ2-1,TRBD2,TRBV5-4,-,TGTGCCAGCAGCTTATCCGGGACTAGCGGGAGTGTCTATGAGCAGTTCTTC,CASSLSGTSGSVYEQFF
TRBJ2-1,TRBD2,TRBV11-2,-,TGTGCCAGCAGCTTAGTATCTAGCGGGACCAAGTTCTTC,CASSLVSSGTKFF
TRBJ2-1,-,TRBV11-2,-,TGTGCCAGCAGCTTAGGTCCTCAGTATGAGCAGTTCTTC,CASSLGPQYEQFF
TRBJ1-1,-,TRBV12-3/TRBV12-4,-,TGTGCCAGCGTGACGGGAGGGTTCAGCGCTTTCTTT,CASVTGGFSAFF